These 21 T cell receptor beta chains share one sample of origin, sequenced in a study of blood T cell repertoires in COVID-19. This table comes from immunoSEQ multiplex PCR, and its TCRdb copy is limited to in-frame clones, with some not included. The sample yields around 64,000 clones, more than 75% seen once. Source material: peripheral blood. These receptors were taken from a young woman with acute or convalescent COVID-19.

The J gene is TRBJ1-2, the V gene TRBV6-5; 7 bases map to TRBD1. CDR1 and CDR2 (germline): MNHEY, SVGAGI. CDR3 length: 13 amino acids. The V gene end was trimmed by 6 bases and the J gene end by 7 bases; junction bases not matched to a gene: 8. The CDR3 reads CASSLRQGSGYTF. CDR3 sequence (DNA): TGTGCCAGCAGCTTGAGACAGGGCTCTGGCTACACCTTC.

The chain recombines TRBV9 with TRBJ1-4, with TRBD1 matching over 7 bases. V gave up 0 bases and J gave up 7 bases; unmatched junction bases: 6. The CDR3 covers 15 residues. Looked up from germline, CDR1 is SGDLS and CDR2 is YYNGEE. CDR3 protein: CASSVGAGGLEKLFF. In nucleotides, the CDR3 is TGTGCCAGCAGCGTAGGGGCAGGGGGGCTTGAAAAACTGTTTTTT. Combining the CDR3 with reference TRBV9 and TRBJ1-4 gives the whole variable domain DSGVTQTPKHLITATGQRVTLRCSPRSGDLSVYWYQQSLDQGLQFLIQYYNGEERAKGNILERFSAQQFPDLHSELNLSSLELGDSALYFCASSVGAGGLEKLFFGSGTQLSVL.

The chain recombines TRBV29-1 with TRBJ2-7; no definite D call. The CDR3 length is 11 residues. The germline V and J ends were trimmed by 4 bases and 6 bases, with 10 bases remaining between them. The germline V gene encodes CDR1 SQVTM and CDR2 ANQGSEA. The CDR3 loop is CSVGALGEQYF. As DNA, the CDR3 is TGCAGCGTTGGGGCCCTCGGCGAGCAGTACTTC.

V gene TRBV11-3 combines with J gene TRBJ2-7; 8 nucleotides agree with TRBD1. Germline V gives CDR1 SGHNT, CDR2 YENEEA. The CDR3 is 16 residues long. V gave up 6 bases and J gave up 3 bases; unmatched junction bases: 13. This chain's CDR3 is CASRLRTGKSDYEQYF. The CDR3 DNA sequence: TGTGCCAGCAGACTAAGGACAGGGAAATCGGACTACGAGCAGTACTTC.

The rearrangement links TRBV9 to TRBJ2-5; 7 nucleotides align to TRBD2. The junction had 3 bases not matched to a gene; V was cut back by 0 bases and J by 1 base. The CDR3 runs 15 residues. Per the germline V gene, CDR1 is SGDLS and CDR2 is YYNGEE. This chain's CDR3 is CASSVGQRGQETQYF. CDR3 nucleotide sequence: TGTGCCAGCAGCGTAGGTCAGCGGGGCCAAGAGACCCAGTACTTC.

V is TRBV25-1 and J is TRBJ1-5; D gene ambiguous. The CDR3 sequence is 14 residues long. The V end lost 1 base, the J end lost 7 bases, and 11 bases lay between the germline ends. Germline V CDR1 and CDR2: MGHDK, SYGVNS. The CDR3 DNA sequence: TGTGCCAGCAGTGAATTCGGTCGGGAACAGCCCCAGCATTTT. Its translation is CASSEFGREQPQHF.

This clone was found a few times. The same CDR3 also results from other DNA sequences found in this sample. The CDR3 bases are TGCGCCAGCAGAACTGACAGGGGAAGGACTGAAGCTTTCTTT. Translation gives CASRTDRGRTEAFF. The chain links TRBV5-1 to TRBJ1-1; the match to TRBD1 covers 8 bases. CDR3 length equals 14 residues. The V gene's germline CDR1 is SGHRS and CDR2 YFSETQ. V was pared by 5 bases and J by 5 bases, with 8 bases of the junction left unmatched.

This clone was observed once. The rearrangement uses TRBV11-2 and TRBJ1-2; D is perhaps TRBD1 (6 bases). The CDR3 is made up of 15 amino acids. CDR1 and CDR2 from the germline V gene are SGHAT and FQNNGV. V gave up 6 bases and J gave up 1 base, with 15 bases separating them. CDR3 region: CASRPTGHINYGYTF. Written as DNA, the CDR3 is TGTGCCAGCAGACCTACGGGACATATTAACTATGGCTACACCTTC.

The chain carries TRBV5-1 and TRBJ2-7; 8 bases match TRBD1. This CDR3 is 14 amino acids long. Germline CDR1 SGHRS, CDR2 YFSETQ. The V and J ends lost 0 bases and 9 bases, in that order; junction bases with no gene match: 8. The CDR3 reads CASSLDPDRGWQYF. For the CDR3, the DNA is TGCGCCAGCAGCTTGGACCCTGACAGGGGTTGGCAGTACTTC.

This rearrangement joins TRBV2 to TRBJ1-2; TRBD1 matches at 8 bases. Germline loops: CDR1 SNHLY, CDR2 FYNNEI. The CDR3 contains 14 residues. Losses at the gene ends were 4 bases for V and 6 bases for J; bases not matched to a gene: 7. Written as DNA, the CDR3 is TGTGCCAGCAGTGGAGGGGCGACAGGGGATGGCTACACCTTC. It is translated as CASSGGATGDGYTF.

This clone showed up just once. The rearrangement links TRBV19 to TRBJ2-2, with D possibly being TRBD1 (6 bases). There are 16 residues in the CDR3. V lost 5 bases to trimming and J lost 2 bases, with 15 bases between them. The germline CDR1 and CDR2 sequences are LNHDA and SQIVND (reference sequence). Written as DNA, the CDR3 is TGTGCCAGTAGTCCCGGACAGTTAAGAAACACCGGGGAGCTGTTTTTT. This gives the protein CASSPGQLRNTGELFF. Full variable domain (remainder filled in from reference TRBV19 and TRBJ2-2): DGGITQSPKYLFRKEGQNVTLSCEQNLNHDAMYWYRQDPGQGLRLIYYSQIVNDFQKGDIAEGYSVSREKKESFPLTVTSAQKNPTAFYLCASSPGQLRNTGELFFGEGSRLTVL.

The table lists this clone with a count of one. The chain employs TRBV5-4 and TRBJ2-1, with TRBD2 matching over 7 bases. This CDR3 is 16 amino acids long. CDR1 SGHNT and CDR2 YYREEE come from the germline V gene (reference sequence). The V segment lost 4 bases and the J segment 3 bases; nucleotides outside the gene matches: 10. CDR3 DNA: TGTGCCAGCAGCACCTATCCTAGCGGAGTCTACAATGAGCAGTTCTTC. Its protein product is CASSTYPSGVYNEQFF.

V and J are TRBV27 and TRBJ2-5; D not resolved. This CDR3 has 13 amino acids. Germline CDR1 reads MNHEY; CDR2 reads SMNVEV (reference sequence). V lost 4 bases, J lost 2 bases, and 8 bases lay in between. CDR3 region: CASSSSRQETQYF. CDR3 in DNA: TGTGCCAGCAGTTCCTCTCGGCAAGAGACCCAGTACTTC.

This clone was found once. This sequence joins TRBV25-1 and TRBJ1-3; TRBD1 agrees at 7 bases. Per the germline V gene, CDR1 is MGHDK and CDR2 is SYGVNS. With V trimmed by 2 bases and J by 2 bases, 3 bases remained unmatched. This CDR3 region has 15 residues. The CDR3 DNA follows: TGTGCCAGCAGTGAAAGGGGGCTAGCTGGAAACACCATATATTTT. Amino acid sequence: CASSERGLAGNTIYF.

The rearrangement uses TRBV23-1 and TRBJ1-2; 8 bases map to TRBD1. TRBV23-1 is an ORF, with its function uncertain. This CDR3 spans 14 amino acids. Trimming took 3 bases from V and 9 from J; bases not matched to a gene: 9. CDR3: CASSQLPGGTCYTF. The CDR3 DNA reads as TGCGCCAGCAGTCAGCTCCCAGGGGGCACGTGCTACACCTTC.

The CDR3 sequence is CASSVVVAGGEQFF. The CDR3 DNA reads TGTGCCAGCAGCGTAGTGGTAGCGGGAGGGGAGCAGTTCTTC. This chain links TRBV9 with TRBJ2-1; 11 bases match TRBD2. The length of the CDR3 is 14 residues. The germline V gene has CDR1 SGDLS and CDR2 YYNGEE. V trimming: 0 bases; J trimming: 10 bases; junction bases outside the gene matches: 3. Full variable domain (remainder filled in from reference TRBV9 and TRBJ2-1): DSGVTQTPKHLITATGQRVTLRCSPRSGDLSVYWYQQSLDQGLQFLIQYYNGEERAKGNILERFSAQQFPDLHSELNLSSLELGDSALYFCASSVVVAGGEQFFGPGTRLTVL.

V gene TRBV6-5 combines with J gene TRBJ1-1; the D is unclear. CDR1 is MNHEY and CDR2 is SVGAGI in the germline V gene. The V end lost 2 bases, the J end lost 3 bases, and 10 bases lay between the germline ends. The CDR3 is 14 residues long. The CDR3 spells CASSYRTQDTEAFF. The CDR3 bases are TGTGCCAGCAGTTACCGAACCCAGGACACTGAAGCTTTCTTT.

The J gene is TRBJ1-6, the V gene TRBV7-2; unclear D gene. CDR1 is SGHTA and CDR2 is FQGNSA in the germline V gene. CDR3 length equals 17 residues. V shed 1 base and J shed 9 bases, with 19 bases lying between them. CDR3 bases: TGTGCCAGCAGCTTAGGACCCACGAGGGATGGGAGTTCACCCCTCCACTTT. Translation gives CASSLGPTRDGSSPLHF.

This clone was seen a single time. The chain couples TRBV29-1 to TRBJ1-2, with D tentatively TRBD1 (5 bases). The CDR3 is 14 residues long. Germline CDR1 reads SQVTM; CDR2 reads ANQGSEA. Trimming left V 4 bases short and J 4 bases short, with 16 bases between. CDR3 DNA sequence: TGCAGCGTTGTAAATCAGGGAATCAGCTATGGCTACACCTTC. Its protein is CSVVNQGISYGYTF.

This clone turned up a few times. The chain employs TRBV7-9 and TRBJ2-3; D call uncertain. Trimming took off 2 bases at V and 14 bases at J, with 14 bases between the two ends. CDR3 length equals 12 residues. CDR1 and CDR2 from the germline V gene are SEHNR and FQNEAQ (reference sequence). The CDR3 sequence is CASSLSPTWWYF. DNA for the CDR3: TGTGCCAGCAGCTTAAGCCCCACGTGGTGGTATTTT. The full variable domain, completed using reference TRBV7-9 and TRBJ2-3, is DTGVSQNPRHKITKRGQNVTFRCDPISEHNRLYWYRQTLGQGPEFLTYFQNEAQLEKSRLLSDRFSAERPKGSFSTLEIQRTEQGDSAMYLCASSLSPTWWYFGPGTRLTVL.

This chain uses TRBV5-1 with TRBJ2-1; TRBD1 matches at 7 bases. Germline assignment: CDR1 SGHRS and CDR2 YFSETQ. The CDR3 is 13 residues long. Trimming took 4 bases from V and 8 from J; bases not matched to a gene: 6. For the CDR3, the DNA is TGCGCCAGCAGCCAGGGGGTGGTCGATGAGCAGTTCTTC. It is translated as CASSQGVVDEQFF. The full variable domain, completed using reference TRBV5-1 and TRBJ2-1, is KAGVTQTPRYLIKTRGQQVTLSCSPISGHRSVSWYQQTPGQGLQFLFEYFSETQRNKGNFPGRFSGRQFSNSRSEMNVSTLELGDSALYLCASSQGVVDEQFFGPGTRLTVL.